This passage covers 13 T cell receptor beta chains from one sample sequenced in a study of T cell responses to AZD1222 COVID-19 vaccine (dated by TCRdb to the early 2020s). Libraries were made using the immunoSEQ multiplex PCR assay. TCRdb took over this immuneACCESS table, retaining in-frame rearrangements with V and J assigned. Such tables are incomplete; in checked studies, under half of the missing clones stem from an unresolved V gene, and the remainder is unexplained. The sample contains over 120,000 clones, around nine tenths of them found a single time. Around 1.7% of the sample rests with the top ten. The time point label corresponds to: about 28 days (+/-7) after the second vaccine dose. The sample consisted of peripheral blood, taken 28 days after the second AZD1222 dose. The origin of the receptors is an adult who received the AZD1222 COVID-19 vaccine.

V gene TRBV7-9 combines with J gene TRBJ2-1; 13 bases map to TRBD2. Germline values: CDR1 SEHNR, CDR2 FQNEAQ (reference sequence). This CDR3 is built from 16 residues. V shed 1 base, J shed 4 bases, and the junction held 1 base outside the gene matches. CDR3 bases: TGTGCCAGCAGCTTAGTGGGACTAGCGGGGTACAATGAGCAGTTCTTC. Protein sequence: CASSLVGLAGYNEQFF.

This clone appeared a few times. V is TRBV4-1 and J is TRBJ1-5; D is possibly TRBD1 (6 bases). This CDR3 comprises 19 residues. The germline V gene has CDR1 MGHRA and CDR2 YSYEKL. Between the trimmed V and J ends, which lost 4 bases and 3 bases, there was a span of 25 bases. DNA for the CDR3: TGCGCCAGCAGCCCACGGTCTCTAGGGGCGACAGGCGTCAATCAGCCCCAGCATTTT. Translation: CASSPRSLGATGVNQPQHF.

The chain combines TRBV4-2 with TRBJ2-1; 7 bases map to TRBD1. Germline assignment: CDR1 LGHNA and CDR2 YNFKEQ. CDR3 size: 14 residues. The ends lost 6 bases at V and 2 bases at J; junction bases unmatched: 4. CDR3 sequence: CASRPGQTYNEQFF. CDR3 DNA sequence: TGTGCCAGCAGACCGGGACAGACCTACAATGAGCAGTTCTTC.

This chain links TRBV30 with TRBJ1-1, with no clear D. The CDR3 spans 12 residues. Germline V lookup: CDR1 GTSNPN, CDR2 SVGIG (reference sequence). V was cut by 1 base and J by 5 bases, with 8 bases left in between. CDR3 in DNA: TGTGCCTGGAGTGCCCCTCCGACTGAAGCTTTCTTT. The encoded protein is CAWSAPPTEAFF.

V gene TRBV28 combines with J gene TRBJ1-1; 9 positions match TRBD1. Per germline, CDR1 MDHEN and CDR2 SYDVKM. J lost 4 bases, V lost 2 bases, and 5 bases had no gene match. This CDR3 is 15 amino acids long. CDR3 bases: TGTGCCAGCAGTTTACGGGACAGGGTCTTCACTGAAGCTTTCTTT. Translating it yields CASSLRDRVFTEAFF. Drawing the rest from reference TRBV28 and TRBJ1-1, the complete variable domain is DVKVTQSSRYLVKRTGEKVFLECVQDMDHENMFWYRQDPGLGLRLIYFSYDVKMKEKGDIPEGYSVSREKKERFSLILESASTNQTSMYLCASSLRDRVFTEAFFGQGTRLTVV.

This clone occurred a few times. V is TRBV19 and J is TRBJ1-4; D not certain. This CDR3 region has 11 residues. Per germline, CDR1 LNHDA and CDR2 SQIVND (reference sequence). Trimming removed 10 bases from V and 6 bases from J, with 9 bases in between. CDR3 sequence reads: CATAEDEKLFF. For the CDR3, the DNA is TGTGCCACCGCGGAAGATGAAAAACTGTTTTTT.

This chain uses TRBV11-2 with TRBJ1-3; D not certain. The V gene lost 0 bases and the J gene lost 2 bases, with 8 bases spanning the gap. The CDR3 loop spans 15 amino acids. Germline-derived CDR1 and CDR2 are SGHAT and FQNNGV. The CDR3 DNA reads TGTGCCAGCAGCTTAGATAGGAGAGCTGGAAACACCATATATTTT. It codes for CASSLDRRAGNTIYF.

CDR3 sequence reads: CAITGRDTGELFF. The CDR3 DNA reads as TGTGCCATCACCGGGAGGGACACCGGGGAGCTGTTTTTT. The chain links TRBV10-3 to TRBJ2-2; 8 bases match TRBD2. Germline values: CDR1 ENHRY, CDR2 SYGVKD. V dropped 7 bases and J dropped 3; count of bases not matched to a gene: 1. The CDR3 is made up of 13 amino acids.

The V gene is TRBV27, the J gene TRBJ2-7; 11 bases are shared with TRBD2. The CDR3 is 15 amino acids. Germline loops: CDR1 MNHEY, CDR2 SMNVEV (reference sequence). The junction had 5 bases not matched to a gene; V was cut back by 4 bases and J by 3 bases. The CDR3 nucleotides are TGTGCCAGCAGTTACGGGGGACTAGCGGACTACGAGCAGTACTTC. Protein sequence: CASSYGGLADYEQYF.

DNA for the CDR3: TGTGCCAGCAGTTACAAGCGGATCATGAACACTGAAGCTTTCTTT. Translation: CASSYKRIMNTEAFF. The chain links TRBV6-2 or TRBV6-3 to TRBJ1-1; D call uncertain. In germline, CDR1 is MNHEY, CDR2 SVGEGT. There are 15 residues in the CDR3. V shed 2 bases and J shed 0 bases, with 10 bases lying between them.

This clone has just one count. The CDR3 protein is CATSDPGYPYEQYF. The CDR3 coding sequence is TGTGCCACCAGTGATCCAGGGTACCCCTACGAGCAGTACTTC. V usage is TRBV24-1 and J usage is TRBJ2-7; TRBD1 is a possible D gene (5 bases). Trimming stripped 3 bases from V and 2 bases from J, with 10 bases between. There are 14 residues in the CDR3. Germline V gene data show CDR1 as KGHDR and CDR2 as SFDVKD.

This sequence joins TRBV7-6 and TRBJ1-5; no definite D call. Per germline, CDR1 SGHVS and CDR2 FNYEAQ. The CDR3 is 13 amino acids. V was cut by 2 bases and J by 4 bases, with 6 bases left in between. CDR3 in DNA: TGTGCCAGCAGCTTATCCAGTAATCAGCCCCAGCATTTT. As protein: CASSLSSNQPQHF.

V is TRBV28 and J is TRBJ1-2; 8 nucleotides align to TRBD1. Germline assignment: CDR1 MDHEN and CDR2 SYDVKM. This CDR3 has 14 residues. The V and J ends lost 6 bases and 8 bases, in that order; junction bases with no gene match: 11. CDR3 in amino acids: CASSTQPRQGGYTF. The CDR3 DNA follows: TGTGCCAGCAGCACCCAACCCAGACAGGGGGGCTACACCTTC.